This T cell receptor beta chain originates from a study of blood T cell repertoires in COVID-19. Looked up from germline, CDR1 is SGDLS and CDR2 is YYNGEE. The CDR3 runs 21 residues. The ends lost 4 bases at V and 1 base at J; junction bases unmatched: 18. TCRdb's copy holds only in-frame clones and misses some; the assay was immunoSEQ multiplex PCR. The sample has about 150,000 clones; 85% to 90% are singletons. Sequencing was carried out using peripheral blood. J is TRBJ2-2 and V is TRBV9, with TRBD2 identical over 11 bases. The source of this sequence is a man younger than 35 with COVID-19, enrolled during active disease. This chain's CDR3 is CASSSTRLAGSPPLNTGELFF. The CDR3 DNA is TGTGCCAGCAGCTCTACGCGACTAGCGGGATCCCCCCCCTTGAACACCGGGGAGCTGTTTTTT.